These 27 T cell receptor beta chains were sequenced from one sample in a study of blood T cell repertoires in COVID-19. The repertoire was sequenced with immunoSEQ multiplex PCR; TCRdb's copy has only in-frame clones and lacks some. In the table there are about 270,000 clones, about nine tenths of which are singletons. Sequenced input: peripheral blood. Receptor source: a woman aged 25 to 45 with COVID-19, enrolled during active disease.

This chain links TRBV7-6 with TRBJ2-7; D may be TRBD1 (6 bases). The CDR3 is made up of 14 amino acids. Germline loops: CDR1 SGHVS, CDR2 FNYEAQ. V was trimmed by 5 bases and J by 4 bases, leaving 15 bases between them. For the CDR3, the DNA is TGTGCCAGCAGCAACAGAGGGGGTGGTTACGAGCAGTACTTC. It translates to CASSNRGGGYEQYF.

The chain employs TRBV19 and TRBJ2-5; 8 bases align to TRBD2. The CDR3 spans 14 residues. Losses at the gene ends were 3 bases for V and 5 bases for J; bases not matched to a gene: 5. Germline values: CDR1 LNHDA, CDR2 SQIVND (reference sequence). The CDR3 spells CASSITGGTETQYF. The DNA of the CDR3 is TGTGCCAGTAGTATCACGGGGGGGACGGAGACCCAGTACTTC.

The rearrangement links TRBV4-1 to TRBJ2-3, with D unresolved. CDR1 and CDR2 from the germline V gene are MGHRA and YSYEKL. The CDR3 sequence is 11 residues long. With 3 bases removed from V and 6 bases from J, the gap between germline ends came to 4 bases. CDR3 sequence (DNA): TGCGCCAGCAGCCACCATGATACGCAGTATTTT. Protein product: CASSHHDTQYF.

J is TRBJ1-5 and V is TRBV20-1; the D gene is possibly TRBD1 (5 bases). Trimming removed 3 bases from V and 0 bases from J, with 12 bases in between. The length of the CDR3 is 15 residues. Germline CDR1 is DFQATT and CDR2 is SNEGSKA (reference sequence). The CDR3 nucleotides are TGCAGTGCTAGTTTTGGGACTTATAGCAATCAGCCCCAGCATTTT. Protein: CSASFGTYSNQPQHF.

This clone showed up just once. The CDR3 spells CASSVGYGGGDTEAFF. DNA of the CDR3: TGTGCCAGCAGCGTAGGGTACGGGGGAGGGGACACTGAAGCTTTCTTT. The chain carries TRBV9 and TRBJ1-1; D is perhaps TRBD1 (5 bases). CDR1 is SGDLS, CDR2 YYNGEE, per germline. There are 16 residues in the CDR3. Trimming cost V 0 bases and J 3 bases, with 15 bases left between them.

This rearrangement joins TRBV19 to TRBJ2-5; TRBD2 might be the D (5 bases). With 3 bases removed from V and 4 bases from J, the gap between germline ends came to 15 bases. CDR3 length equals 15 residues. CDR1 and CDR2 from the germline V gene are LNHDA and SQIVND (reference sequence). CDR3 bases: TGTGCCAGTAGTATCCGGGAACCACTAAGAGAGACCCAGTACTTC. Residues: CASSIREPLRETQYF.

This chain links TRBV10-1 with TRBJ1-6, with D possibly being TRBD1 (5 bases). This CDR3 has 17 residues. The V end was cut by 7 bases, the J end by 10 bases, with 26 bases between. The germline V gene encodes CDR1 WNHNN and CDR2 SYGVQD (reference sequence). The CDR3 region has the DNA TGCGCCAGCACAGAGATTACGGAGACGGGACTCGAGTCACCCCTCCACTTT. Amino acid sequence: CASTEITETGLESPLHF.

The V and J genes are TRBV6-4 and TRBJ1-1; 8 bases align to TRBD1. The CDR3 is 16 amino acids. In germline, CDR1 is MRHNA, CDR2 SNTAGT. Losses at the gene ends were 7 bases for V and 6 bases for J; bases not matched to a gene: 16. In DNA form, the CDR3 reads TGTGCCAGCACCCCAGCAGGGGGCGATATGATCGCTGAAGCTTTCTTT. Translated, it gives CASTPAGGDMIAEAFF.

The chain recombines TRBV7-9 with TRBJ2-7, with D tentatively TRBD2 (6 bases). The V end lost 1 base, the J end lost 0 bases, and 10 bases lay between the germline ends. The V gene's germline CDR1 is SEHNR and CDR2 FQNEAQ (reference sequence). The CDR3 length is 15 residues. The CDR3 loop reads CASSLGRDVSYEQYF. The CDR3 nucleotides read TGTGCCAGCAGCTTAGGGCGGGACGTCTCCTACGAGCAGTACTTC.

The DNA for the CDR3 is TGTGCCAGCAGCCAAGGGGGGGGCCGACTAAACCGGAATGAGCAGTTCTTC. As protein: CASSQGGGRLNRNEQFF. The rearrangement joins TRBV3-1 (or the pseudogene TRBV3-2) to TRBJ2-1; a weak D match, TRBD2 (7 bases). V dropped 1 base and J dropped 7 bases, with 20 bases sitting between them. Germline V gene data show CDR1 as LGHDT and CDR2 as YNNKEL (reference sequence). The CDR3 is 17 amino acids.

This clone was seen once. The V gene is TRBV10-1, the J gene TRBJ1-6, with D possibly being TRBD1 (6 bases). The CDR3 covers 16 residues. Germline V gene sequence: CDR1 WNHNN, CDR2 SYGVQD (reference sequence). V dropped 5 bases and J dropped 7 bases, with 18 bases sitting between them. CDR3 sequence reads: CASSYHSGDTNSPLHF. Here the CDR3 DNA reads TGCGCCAGCAGTTACCACTCAGGGGACACCAATTCACCCCTCCACTTT.

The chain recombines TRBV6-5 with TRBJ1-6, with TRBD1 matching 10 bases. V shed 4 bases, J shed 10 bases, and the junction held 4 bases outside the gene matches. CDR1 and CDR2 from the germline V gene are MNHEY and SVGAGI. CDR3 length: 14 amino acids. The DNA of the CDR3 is TGTGCCAGCAGTTCCGGACAGGGGGGGTCACCCCTCCACTTT. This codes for CASSSGQGGSPLHF.

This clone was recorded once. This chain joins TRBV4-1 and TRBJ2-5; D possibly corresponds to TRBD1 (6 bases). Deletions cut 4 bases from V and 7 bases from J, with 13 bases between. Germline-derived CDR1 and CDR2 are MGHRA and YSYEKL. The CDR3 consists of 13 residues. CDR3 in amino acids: CASSPLEGVTQYF. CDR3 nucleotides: TGCGCCAGCAGCCCCCTCGAGGGGGTGACCCAGTACTTC.

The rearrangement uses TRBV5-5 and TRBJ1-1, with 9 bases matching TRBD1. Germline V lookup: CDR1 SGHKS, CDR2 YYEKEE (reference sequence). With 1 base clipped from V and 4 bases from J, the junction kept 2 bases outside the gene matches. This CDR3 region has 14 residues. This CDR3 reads CASSLPQGATEAFF. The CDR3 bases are TGTGCCAGCAGCTTGCCACAGGGGGCCACTGAAGCTTTCTTT.

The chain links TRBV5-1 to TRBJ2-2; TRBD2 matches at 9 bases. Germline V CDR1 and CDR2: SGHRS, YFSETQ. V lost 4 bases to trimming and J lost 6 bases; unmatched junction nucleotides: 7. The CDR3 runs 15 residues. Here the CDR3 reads CASSPAGGPSGELFF. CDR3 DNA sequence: TGCGCCAGCAGCCCAGCGGGGGGCCCATCCGGGGAGCTGTTTTTT.

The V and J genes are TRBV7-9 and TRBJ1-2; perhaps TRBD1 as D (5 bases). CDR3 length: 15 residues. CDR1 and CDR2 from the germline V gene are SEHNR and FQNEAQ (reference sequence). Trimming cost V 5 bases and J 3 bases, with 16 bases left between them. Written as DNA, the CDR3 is TGTGCCAGCAGCGGGGCCCGGGAGGACGACTATGGCTACACCTTC. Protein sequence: CASSGAREDDYGYTF.

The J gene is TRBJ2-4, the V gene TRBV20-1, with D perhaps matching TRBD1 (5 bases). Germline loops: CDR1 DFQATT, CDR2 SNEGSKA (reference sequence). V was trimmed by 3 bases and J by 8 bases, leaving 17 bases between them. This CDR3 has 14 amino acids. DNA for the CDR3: TGCAGTGCTAGTGTGGGGCGCGATTTAGACATTCAGTACTTC. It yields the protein CSASVGRDLDIQYF.

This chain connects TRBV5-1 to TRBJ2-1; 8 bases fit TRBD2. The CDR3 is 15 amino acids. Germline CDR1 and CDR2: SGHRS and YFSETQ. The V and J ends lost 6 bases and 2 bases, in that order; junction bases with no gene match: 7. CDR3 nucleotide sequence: TGCGCCAGCATGCCGGGACTAGGGACCTACAATGAGCAGTTCTTC. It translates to CASMPGLGTYNEQFF.

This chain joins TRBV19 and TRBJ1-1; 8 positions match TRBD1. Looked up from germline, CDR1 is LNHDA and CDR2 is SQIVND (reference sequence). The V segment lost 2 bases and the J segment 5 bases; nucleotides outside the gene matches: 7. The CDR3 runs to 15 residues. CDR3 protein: CASSIQGARGTEAFF. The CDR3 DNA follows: TGTGCCAGTAGTATACAGGGGGCTAGAGGAACTGAAGCTTTCTTT.

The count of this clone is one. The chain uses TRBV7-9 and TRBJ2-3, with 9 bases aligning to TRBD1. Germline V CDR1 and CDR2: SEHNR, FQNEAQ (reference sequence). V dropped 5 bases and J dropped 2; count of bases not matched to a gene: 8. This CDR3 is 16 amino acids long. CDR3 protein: CASSPLGQGFTDTQYF. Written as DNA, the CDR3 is TGTGCCAGCAGCCCGCTAGGACAGGGGTTCACAGATACGCAGTATTTT. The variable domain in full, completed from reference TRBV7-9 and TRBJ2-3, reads DTGVSQNPRHKITKRGQNVTFRCDPISEHNRLYWYRQTLGQGPEFLTYFQNEAQLEKSRLLSDRFSAERPKGSFSTLEIQRTEQGDSAMYLCASSPLGQGFTDTQYFGPGTRLTVL.

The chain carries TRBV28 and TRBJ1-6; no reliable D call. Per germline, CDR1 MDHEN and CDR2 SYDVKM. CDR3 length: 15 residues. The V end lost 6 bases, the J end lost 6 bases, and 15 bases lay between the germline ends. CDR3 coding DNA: TGTGCCAGCAGCCTAGGAGGCACAGTTAATTCACCCCTCCACTTT. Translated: CASSLGGTVNSPLHF.

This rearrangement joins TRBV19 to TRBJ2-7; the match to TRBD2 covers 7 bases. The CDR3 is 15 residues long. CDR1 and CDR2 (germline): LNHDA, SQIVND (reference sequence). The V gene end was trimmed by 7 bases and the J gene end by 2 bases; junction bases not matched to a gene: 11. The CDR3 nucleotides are TGTGCCAGTAAGATTGCGGGAGTGGGAACCTACGAGCAGTACTTC. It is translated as CASKIAGVGTYEQYF. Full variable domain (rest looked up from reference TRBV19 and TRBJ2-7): DGGITQSPKYLFRKEGQNVTLSCEQNLNHDAMYWYRQDPGQGLRLIYYSQIVNDFQKGDIAEGYSVSREKKESFPLTVTSAQKNPTAFYLCASKIAGVGTYEQYFGPGTRLTVT.

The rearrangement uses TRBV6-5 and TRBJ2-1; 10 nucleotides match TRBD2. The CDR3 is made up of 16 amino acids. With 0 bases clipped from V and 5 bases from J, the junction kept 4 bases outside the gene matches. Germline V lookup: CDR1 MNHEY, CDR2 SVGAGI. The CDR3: CASSYSQAGGDNEQFF. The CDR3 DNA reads TGTGCCAGCAGTTACTCACAAGCGGGGGGGGACAATGAGCAGTTCTTC.

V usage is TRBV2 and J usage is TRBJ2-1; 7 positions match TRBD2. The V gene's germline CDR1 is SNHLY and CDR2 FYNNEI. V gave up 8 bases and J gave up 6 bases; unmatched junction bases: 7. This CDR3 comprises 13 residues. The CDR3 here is CASDLGEGNEQFF. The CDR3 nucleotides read TGTGCCAGCGACCTGGGGGAGGGCAATGAGCAGTTCTTC.

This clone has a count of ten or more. As DNA, the CDR3 is TGTGCCATCAGTGAAGGGGACAGGCAATACAATGAGCAGTTCTTC. Translated, it gives CAISEGDRQYNEQFF. This chain links TRBV10-3 with TRBJ2-1; the match to TRBD1 covers 8 bases. Losses at the gene ends were 3 bases for V and 4 bases for J; bases not matched to a gene: 5. The germline gives CDR1 ENHRY, CDR2 SYGVKD. The CDR3 totals 15 residues.

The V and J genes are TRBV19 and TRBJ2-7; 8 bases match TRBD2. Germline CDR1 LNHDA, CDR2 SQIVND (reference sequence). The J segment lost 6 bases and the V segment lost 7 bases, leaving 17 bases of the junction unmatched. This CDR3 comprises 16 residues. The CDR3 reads CASTHGQGGLAGEQYF. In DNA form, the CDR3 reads TGTGCCAGTACCCATGGCCAGGGCGGACTAGCTGGCGAGCAGTACTTC.

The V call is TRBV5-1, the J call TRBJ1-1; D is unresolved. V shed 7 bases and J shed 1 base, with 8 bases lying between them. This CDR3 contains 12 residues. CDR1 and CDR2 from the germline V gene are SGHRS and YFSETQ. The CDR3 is CASRRGNTEAFF. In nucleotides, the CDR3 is TGCGCCAGCCGTCGGGGGAACACTGAAGCTTTCTTT.